Each of the 27 T cell receptor beta chains below was sequenced from the same sample in a study of OX40 agonist ivuxolimab in advanced cancers. Sequencing was performed with immunoSEQ multiplex PCR; in TCRdb, only in-frame clones are kept and a portion is missing. The data hold about 50,000 clones, with about 80% observed a single time. Sequences were derived from CD4+ or CD8+ T cells sorted from blood, sampled in a trial of the OX40 agonist ivuxolimab. The receptors originated from an adult with an advanced solid tumor such as melanoma, head and neck, liver or kidney cancer.

The chain carries TRBV7-2 and TRBJ1-2; D call uncertain. The V end was cut by 5 bases, the J end by 4 bases, with 14 bases between. This CDR3 spans 14 amino acids. The germline V gene has CDR1 SGHTA and CDR2 FQGNSA. CDR3 in amino acids: CASSPRRDLYGYTF. The CDR3 DNA reads TGTGCCAGCAGCCCAAGGAGGGATCTCTATGGCTACACCTTC.

This chain connects TRBV25-1 to TRBJ1-3; D is undetermined. V gave up 3 bases and J gave up 0 bases, with 12 bases separating them. The CDR3 runs 16 residues. CDR1 and CDR2 (germline): MGHDK, SYGVNS. CDR3 sequence (DNA): TGTGCCAGCAGTGACTGGGCAGGACCCTCTGGAAACACCATATATTTT. It translates to CASSDWAGPSGNTIYF.

About this clone itself: This probably arose from a read error, given a far larger clone one base away. The chain carries TRBV6-1 and TRBJ2-7; 12 nucleotides agree with TRBD2. This CDR3 contains 15 residues. The J segment lost 0 bases and the V segment lost 6 bases, leaving 3 bases of the junction unmatched. Germline lookup yields CDR1 MNHNS and CDR2 SASEGT. The CDR3 loop reads CASSSTSGSSYEQYF. The CDR3 DNA sequence: TGTGCCAGCAGCTCGACTAGCGGGAGCTCCTACGAGCAGTACTTC.

The V and J genes are TRBV5-1 and TRBJ2-5; possibly TRBD2 for D (6 bases). Per germline, CDR1 SGHRS and CDR2 YFSETQ. The CDR3 spans 14 residues. Trimming removed 3 bases at V and 4 bases at J, with 13 bases between. The CDR3 region is CASSWGLSTETQYF. CDR3 in DNA: TGCGCCAGCAGCTGGGGACTGAGCACAGAGACCCAGTACTTC.

The J gene is TRBJ2-3, the V gene TRBV29-1; D not resolved. The CDR3 loop spans 12 amino acids. Trimming took off 8 bases at V and 1 base at J, with 10 bases between the two ends. Per germline, CDR1 SQVTM and CDR2 ANQGSEA. Here the CDR3 reads CSLLAGTDTQYF. The DNA for the CDR3 is TGCAGCCTTCTTGCTGGCACAGATACGCAGTATTTT.

The genes are TRBV2 and TRBJ1-2; no clear D. CDR3 length equals 13 residues. With 7 bases removed from V and 2 bases from J, the gap between germline ends came to 11 bases. Germline assignment: CDR1 SNHLY and CDR2 FYNNEI. The CDR3 reads CASNPGPNYGYTF. The CDR3 coding sequence is TGTGCCAGCAATCCGGGTCCAAACTATGGCTACACCTTC.

The rearrangement links TRBV18 to TRBJ2-7; TRBD1 agrees at 7 bases. The ends lost 5 bases at V and 3 bases at J; junction bases unmatched: 7. Germline values: CDR1 KGHSH, CDR2 LQKENI. The CDR3 has 14 amino acids. CDR3 nucleotide sequence: TGTGCCAGCTCAGATAAAACAGGGGTCTACGAGCAGTACTTC. This sequence encodes CASSDKTGVYEQYF.

The chain carries TRBV7-7 and TRBJ2-3, with D possibly TRBD2 on 7 matching bases. CDR3 length equals 15 residues. Germline V gene data show CDR1 as SSHAT and CDR2 as FNYEAQ (reference sequence). V dropped 6 bases and J dropped 4 bases, with 17 bases sitting between them. This CDR3 reads CASSPSGGNADTQYF. CDR3 nucleotides: TGTGCCAGCAGTCCTTCGGGGGGCAACGCAGATACGCAGTATTTT.

V and J are TRBV9 and TRBJ1-5; the D gene is possibly TRBD1 (6 bases). In germline, CDR1 is SGDLS, CDR2 YYNGEE. This CDR3 is built from 15 residues. Trimming cost V 0 bases and J 3 bases, with 10 bases left between them. The CDR3 loop is CASSVGHRDNQPQHF. CDR3 sequence (DNA): TGTGCCAGCAGCGTAGGTCACAGGGACAATCAGCCCCAGCATTTT.

As concerns this clone: At one boundary the junction diverges from the germline segment, which might be a read error. This sequence joins TRBV29-1 and TRBJ2-1; tentatively, D is TRBD2 (5 bases). Germline values: CDR1 SQVTM, CDR2 ANQGSEA. The CDR3 contains 14 residues. CDR3 in amino acids: CSVEGGSGANEQFF. The CDR3 region has the DNA TGCAGCGTCGAAGGCGGGTCTGGAGCTAATGAGCAGTTCTTC.

The V gene is TRBV14, the J gene TRBJ2-3, with 7 bases aligning to TRBD2. Germline loops: CDR1 SGHDN, CDR2 FVKESK. Unmatched junction bases numbered 2, after V lost 3 bases and J lost 2 bases. This CDR3 has 14 residues. This CDR3 is CASSQTSLTDTQYF. The CDR3 bases are TGTGCCAGCAGCCAGACTAGCCTCACAGATACGCAGTATTTT.

The CDR3 DNA follows: TGTGCCAGCAGCCCGGGGACAGGGGTAGAAAAACTGTTTTTT. Translating it yields CASSPGTGVEKLFF. V gene TRBV7-9 combines with J gene TRBJ1-4; 10 nucleotides match TRBD1. Losses at the gene ends were 5 bases for V and 8 bases for J; bases not matched to a gene: 5. Germline V gene sequence: CDR1 SEHNR, CDR2 FQNEAQ (reference sequence). This CDR3 contains 14 residues.

This chain uses TRBV6-6 with TRBJ1-2, with unresolved D. Trimming left V 0 bases short and J 4 bases short, with 6 bases between. The CDR3 covers 13 residues. Germline loops: CDR1 MNHNY, CDR2 SVGAGI (reference sequence). The chain's CDR3 is CASSYSTAYGYTF. CDR3 bases: TGTGCCAGCAGTTACTCGACTGCCTATGGCTACACCTTC.

The chain is built from TRBV6-5 and TRBJ2-3; 7 bases agree with TRBD2. Looked up from germline, CDR1 is MNHEY and CDR2 is SVGAGI. Losses at the gene ends were 0 bases for V and 6 bases for J; bases not matched to a gene: 6. The CDR3 sequence is 15 residues long. CDR3 sequence (DNA): TGTGCCAGCAGTTACTCGATACTGGGAGGGGATACGCAGTATTTT. Encoded protein: CASSYSILGGDTQYF.

The chain carries TRBV27 and TRBJ1-2; 10 bases are shared with TRBD1. The V and J ends lost 8 bases and 2 bases, in that order; junction bases with no gene match: 23. CDR3 length equals 20 residues. Germline V gene lookup returns CDR1 MNHEY and CDR2 SMNVEV (reference sequence). CDR3 sequence (DNA): TGTGCCAGCCAGTCCCTCCAGGGGGACAGGGGTGCTATTACCAACTATGGCTACACCTTC. The encoded protein is CASQSLQGDRGAITNYGYTF.

This chain uses TRBV29-1 with TRBJ1-1; D is undetermined. Germline CDR1 is SQVTM and CDR2 is ANQGSEA. The CDR3 is 13 residues long. V was clipped by 7 bases and J by 5 bases, with 17 bases between them. DNA for the CDR3: TGCAGCGCTTATCAATTGGCGCGTACTGAAGCTTTCTTT. It translates to CSAYQLARTEAFF.

In its sample, this clone was seen a few times. This chain joins TRBV7-9 and TRBJ2-7; tentatively, D is TRBD2 (6 bases). Germline V lookup: CDR1 SEHNR, CDR2 FQNEAQ (reference sequence). The CDR3 contains 14 residues. V dropped 1 base and J dropped 5 bases, with 12 bases sitting between them. This CDR3 reads CASSLGAGGDEQYF. The CDR3 coding sequence is TGTGCCAGCAGCTTAGGAGCCGGCGGGGACGAGCAGTACTTC.

CDR3 sequence reads: CASSQGLAGLTDTQYF. The CDR3 DNA reads TGTGCCAGCAGCCAGGGACTAGCGGGACTCACAGATACGCAGTATTTT. The chain uses TRBV5-4 and TRBJ2-3; 13 nucleotides align to TRBD2. The CDR3 extends over 16 amino acids. The V and J ends lost 4 bases and 2 bases, in that order; junction bases with no gene match: 4. Looked up from germline, CDR1 is SGHNT and CDR2 is YYREEE (reference sequence).

Remarks on this clone: The junction and the germline gene differ at one end; a read error may be behind it. The chain links TRBV5-1 to TRBJ1-1, with 11 bases aligning to TRBD1. Germline values: CDR1 SGHRS, CDR2 YFSETQ. This CDR3 comprises 15 residues. The CDR3: CASSVGTGGNSEAFF. The CDR3 nucleotides read TGCGCCAGCAGCGTAGGGACAGGGGGGAACTCTGAAGCTTTCTTT.

The chain uses TRBV7-2 and TRBJ2-1; TRBD2 matches at 8 bases. The CDR3 sequence is 13 residues long. CDR1 is SGHTA, CDR2 FQGNSA, per germline. After removal of 9 bases from V and 7 bases from J, the junction contained 8 bases not matched to a gene. The CDR3 sequence: CASSGLGGNEQFF. CDR3 in DNA: TGTGCCAGTTCGGGACTAGGTGGGAATGAGCAGTTCTTC.

The V call is TRBV18, the J call TRBJ2-2; D gene uncertain. V dropped 6 bases and J dropped 4 bases, with 15 bases sitting between them. Per the germline V gene, CDR1 is KGHSH and CDR2 is LQKENI. The CDR3 consists of 15 residues. The CDR3 loop is CASSPFRAVTGELFF. The CDR3 coding sequence is TGTGCCAGCTCGCCATTTCGGGCTGTCACCGGGGAGCTGTTTTTT. Complete variable domain (other parts from reference TRBV18 and TRBJ2-2): NAGVMQNPRHLVRRRGQEARLRCSPMKGHSHVYWYRQLPEEGLKFMVYLQKENIIDESGMPKERFSAEFPKEGPSILRIQQVVRGDSAAYFCASSPFRAVTGELFFGEGSRLTVL.

Only one count was recorded for this clone. V usage is TRBV6-6 and J usage is TRBJ1-6, with D tentatively TRBD1 (6 bases). The germline gives CDR1 MNHNY, CDR2 SVGAGI (reference sequence). The V gene lost 8 bases and the J gene lost 5 bases, with 10 bases spanning the gap. The CDR3 consists of 13 residues. CDR3 sequence reads: CASVGQNNSPLHF. Written as DNA, the CDR3 is TGTGCCAGCGTAGGACAGAATAATTCACCCCTCCACTTT.

The rearrangement uses TRBV4-3 and TRBJ2-2; 13 bases align to TRBD2. V trimming: 1 base; J trimming: 7 bases; junction bases outside the gene matches: 9. CDR1 is LGHNA and CDR2 is YSLEER in the germline V gene. This CDR3 comprises 18 residues. This CDR3 is CASSQAWTSGGWGGELFF. CDR3 in DNA: TGCGCCAGCAGCCAAGCTTGGACTAGCGGGGGATGGGGCGGGGAGCTGTTTTTT.

This clone has just a few counts. The rearrangement joins TRBV7-2 to TRBJ2-2; D is ambiguous. Deletions cut 1 base from V and 0 bases from J, with 9 bases between. The CDR3 contains 16 residues. In germline, CDR1 is SGHTA, CDR2 FQGNSA. The CDR3 sequence: CASSLGGNANTGELFF. DNA of the CDR3: TGTGCCAGCAGCTTAGGTGGTAATGCGAACACCGGGGAGCTGTTTTTT.

The V gene is TRBV7-9, the J gene TRBJ1-2, with 9 bases lining up with TRBD1. The CDR3 consists of 14 residues. Germline CDR1 and CDR2: SEHNR and FQNEAQ (reference sequence). The V gene end was trimmed by 1 base and the J gene end by 4 bases; junction bases not matched to a gene: 1. This CDR3 reads CASSLGTGVYGYTF. The CDR3 coding sequence is TGTGCCAGCAGCTTAGGGACAGGGGTCTATGGCTACACCTTC.

The V gene is TRBV5-1, the J gene TRBJ2-7; 9 nucleotides align to TRBD1. The CDR3 has 18 residues. In germline, CDR1 is SGHRS, CDR2 YFSETQ. Germline trimming cut 0 bases from V and 2 bases from J; bases unmatched to any gene: 12. CDR3 nucleotide sequence: TGCGCCAGCAGCTTGGGCCCCACGGACAGGGGCTCAACCTACGAGCAGTACTTC. This translates into CASSLGPTDRGSTYEQYF.

The rearrangement links TRBV7-2 to TRBJ1-1; D is unresolved. V was clipped by 1 base and J by 0 bases, with 9 bases between them. Germline lookup yields CDR1 SGHTA and CDR2 FQGNSA. The CDR3 totals 15 residues. The CDR3 spells CASSLGAVMNTEAFF. Written as DNA, the CDR3 is TGTGCCAGCAGCTTAGGGGCAGTTATGAACACTGAAGCTTTCTTT.